A single sample is the source of the 23 T cell receptor beta chains below, sequenced in a study of T cell repertoires in cytomegalovirus infection (dated by TCRdb to about 2019). The treatment or condition label on this specimen signifies: in vitro stimulation with specific CMV peptide epitopes to enrich CMV-specific T cells. The sequencer listed for this sample is Illumina HiSeq 1500. TCRdb reanalyzed the raw reads on its own, using fastp at Q25 for trimming and MiXCR for clone calling, and kept in-frame beta chains. Duplicate CDR3 protein sequences are folded into a single record with the most common DNA and genes. This sample comprises fewer than 130,000 distinct CDR3 sequences, roughly 39% of them detected only once. About three quarters of the sample rests with the top ten. No antigen has been assigned to these receptors. Sequences were derived from CD8+ T cells from cultured PBMCs, sampled from culture after CMV antigen stimulation. These receptors were taken from a human donor in good health (CMV status not recorded). Some clones in this sample may be carry-over from other donors' samples.

Regarding this clonotype: With a much larger clone just one base away, this may be a read error. This rearrangement joins TRBV7-8 to TRBJ2-5; D is undetermined. This CDR3 comprises 15 residues. Trimming shortened V by 0 bases and J by 4 bases, and 12 bases separated the two germline ends. The germline gives CDR1 SGHVS, CDR2 FQNEAQ. The DNA of the CDR3 is TGTGCCAGCAGCTTAGCCCGATATGGGTTAGAGACCCAGTACTTC. It yields the protein CASSLARYGLETQYF.

The chain uses TRBV7-2 and TRBJ1-6; D possibly corresponds to TRBD1 (5 bases). V was shortened by 4 bases and J by 4 bases, with 14 bases between the two germline ends. This CDR3 has 16 amino acids. In germline, CDR1 is SGHTA, CDR2 FQGNSA. The CDR3 sequence is CASSSLGGPYNSPLHF. The CDR3 DNA reads TGTGCCAGCAGCTCCCTGGGGGGACCGTATAATTCACCCCTCCACTTT.

The J gene is TRBJ1-2, the V gene TRBV27, with D perhaps matching TRBD1 (6 bases). The CDR3 is 14 residues long. Trimming pared 4 bases from V and 1 base from J, leaving 10 bases between. CDR1 and CDR2 (germline): MNHEY, SMNVEV (reference sequence). CDR3 region: CASSSGVFNYGYTF. CDR3 DNA sequence: TGTGCCAGCAGTTCAGGGGTTTTTAACTATGGCTACACCTTC.

This clonotype was counted only a few times. The V gene is TRBV19, the J gene TRBJ1-2, with D hard to call. The CDR3 is 15 residues long. In germline, CDR1 is LNHDA, CDR2 SQIVND (reference sequence). Between the trimmed V and J ends, which lost 3 bases and 6 bases, there was a span of 17 bases. Here the CDR3 reads CASSILIGETNGYTF. The CDR3 nucleotides are TGTGCCAGTAGTATCTTGATCGGGGAAACGAATGGCTACACCTTC.

The V gene is TRBV3-1, the J gene TRBJ2-7; a weak D match, TRBD2 (5 bases). Germline CDR1 is LGHDT and CDR2 is YNNKEL (reference sequence). V was cut by 3 bases and J by 4 bases, with 13 bases left in between. The CDR3 consists of 14 residues. The CDR3 reads CASSQAEGSYEQYF. CDR3 sequence (DNA): TGTGCCAGCAGCCAGGCAGAGGGTTCTTACGAGCAGTACTTC.

This clonotype was counted a few times. The chain couples TRBV6-1 to TRBJ1-2; D is perhaps TRBD1 (5 bases). Trimming took off 3 bases at V and 7 bases at J, with 12 bases between the two ends. Germline-derived CDR1 and CDR2 are MNHNS and SASEGT. There are 13 residues in the CDR3. The CDR3 DNA reads as TGTGCCAGCAGTGAGGGGCAGAAAAGTGGCTACACCTTC. It specifies CASSEGQKSGYTF.

This clonotype was observed a handful of times. The gene calls are TRBV2 and TRBJ2-1; 8 nucleotides agree with TRBD1. Unmatched junction bases numbered 8, after V lost 8 bases and J lost 2 bases. This CDR3 region has 15 residues. CDR1 is SNHLY and CDR2 is FYNNEI in the germline V gene. CDR3 DNA sequence: TGTGCCAGCTGGGACAGGATGGGACCCTACAATGAGCAGTTCTTC. Translation gives CASWDRMGPYNEQFF.

The chain links TRBV28 to TRBJ1-1; tentative D call: TRBD1 (5 bases). Germline values: CDR1 MDHEN, CDR2 SYDVKM. This CDR3 contains 16 residues. Trimming cost V 2 bases and J 1 base, with 14 bases left between them. The CDR3: CASSLDGEGRNTEAFF. Here the CDR3 DNA reads TGTGCCAGCAGTTTAGATGGAGAGGGGAGGAACACTGAAGCTTTCTTT.

This clonotype has a handful of counts. The V gene is TRBV29-1, the J gene TRBJ1-2; no definite D call. The V end was cut by 3 bases, the J end by 8 bases, with 4 bases between. Germline V gene data show CDR1 as SQVTM and CDR2 as ANQGSEA. CDR3 length: 9 residues. In DNA form, the CDR3 reads TGCAGCGTTGACTTGGGCTACACCTTC. The encoded protein is CSVDLGYTF.

This clonotype was seen more than once but under ten times. V gene TRBV7-2 combines with J gene TRBJ2-3, with D possibly TRBD2 on 7 matching bases. The CDR3 has 16 residues. The germline V gene encodes CDR1 SGHTA and CDR2 FQGNSA. Between the trimmed V and J ends, which lost 0 bases and 2 bases, there was a span of 12 bases. The CDR3 sequence is CASSLAQGGVTDTQYF. The CDR3 DNA reads as TGTGCCAGCAGCTTAGCGCAAGGGGGGGTCACAGATACGCAGTATTTT.

The chain recombines TRBV5-5 with TRBJ2-2; a weak D match, TRBD1 (6 bases). V lost 7 bases and J lost 5, with 9 bases in between. CDR1 is SGHKS and CDR2 is YYEKEE in the germline V gene (reference sequence). The CDR3 runs to 12 residues. In DNA, the CDR3 is TGTGCCAGCGCCCAGGGGACCGGGGAGCTGTTTTTT. Translated, it gives CASAQGTGELFF.

The rearrangement uses TRBV11-2 and TRBJ2-2; D uncertain. CDR3 length equals 14 residues. Germline lookup yields CDR1 SGHAT and CDR2 FQNNGV. V was clipped by 5 bases and J by 2 bases, with 9 bases between them. The CDR3 spells CASSTSPNTGELFF. The CDR3 DNA reads as TGTGCCAGCAGCACCAGCCCAAACACCGGGGAGCTGTTTTTT.

This clonotype was counted between two and nine times. The chain has TRBV5-6 and TRBJ1-1; D not certain. Germline values: CDR1 SGHDT, CDR2 YYEEEE. There are 15 residues in the CDR3. V lost 2 bases to trimming and J lost 1 base, with 12 bases between them. The CDR3 region is CASSFVGEGNTEAFF. DNA for the CDR3: TGTGCCAGCAGCTTCGTGGGAGAGGGGAACACTGAAGCTTTCTTT.

A few counts support this clonotype. The chain combines TRBV20-1 with TRBJ2-7, with 7 bases that match TRBD1. CDR1 is DFQATT, CDR2 SNEGSKA, per germline (reference sequence). The CDR3 contains 15 residues. V shed 1 base and J 4 bases; nucleotides not matched to a gene: 10. The CDR3 sequence: CSARARQGDPYEQYF. CDR3 bases: TGCAGTGCTAGAGCGAGACAGGGCGACCCGTACGAGCAGTACTTC.

The CDR3, as DNA: TGTGCCAGCACCCATCCGGGGGTGATGGTTTATCAGCCCCAGCATTTT. As protein: CASTHPGVMVYQPQHF. The chain employs TRBV28 and TRBJ1-5; D might be TRBD1 (5 bases). The V gene's germline CDR1 is MDHEN and CDR2 SYDVKM. CDR3 length: 16 amino acids. Deletions cut 7 bases from V and 5 bases from J, with 21 bases between.

The rearrangement joins TRBV3-1 to TRBJ2-5, with 8 bases aligning to TRBD2. Germline-derived CDR1 and CDR2 are LGHDT and YNNKEL (reference sequence). CDR3 size: 16 residues. V dropped 0 bases and J dropped 1; count of bases not matched to a gene: 4. Here the CDR3 reads CASSQERGVTQETQYF. In nucleotides, the CDR3 is TGTGCCAGCAGCCAAGAGCGGGGGGTCACCCAAGAGACCCAGTACTTC.

The chain combines TRBV6-8 with TRBJ2-4; D is possibly TRBD2 (5 bases). CDR3 length: 14 residues. Trimming cost V 2 bases and J 9 bases, with 14 bases left between them. CDR1 and CDR2 from the germline V gene are MNHGY and SAAAGT. CDR3 region: CASSYAPGVAIQYF. The CDR3 DNA sequence: TGTGCCAGCAGTTACGCCCCCGGGGTGGCCATTCAGTACTTC.

In its sample, this clonotype was seen a few times. The chain links TRBV2 to TRBJ1-2; TRBD1 matches 7 bases. V was clipped by 7 bases and J by 8 bases; unmatched bases: 16. Germline CDR1 reads SNHLY; CDR2 reads FYNNEI. The CDR3 length is 15 residues. CDR3 DNA sequence: TGTGCCAGCACCCTAGCCGGCGGGCAGGGGGACGGCTACACCTTC. Protein product: CASTLAGGQGDGYTF.

V gene TRBV7-8 combines with J gene TRBJ1-6; D perhaps matches TRBD1 (5 bases). The V gene's germline CDR1 is SGHVS and CDR2 FQNEAQ. This CDR3 comprises 17 residues. Trimming shortened V by 5 bases and J by 0 bases, and 14 bases separated the two germline ends. The CDR3 bases are TGTGCCAGCAGCCAGGGCAATAGGGGCTCCTATAATTCACCCCTCCACTTT. Translating it yields CASSQGNRGSYNSPLHF. The variable domain in full, completed from reference TRBV7-8 and TRBJ1-6, reads GAGVSQSPRYKVAKRGQDVALRCDPISGHVSLFWYQQALGQGPEFLTYFQNEAQLDKSGLPSDRFFAERPEGSVSTLKIQRTQQEDSAVYLCASSQGNRGSYNSPLHFGNGTRLTVT.

This clonotype was observed a few times. The J gene is TRBJ2-1, the V gene TRBV10-3; tentative D call: TRBD1 (5 bases). Trimming cost V 8 bases and J 4 bases, with 12 bases left between them. CDR1 and CDR2 from the germline V gene are ENHRY and SYGVKD. The CDR3 length is 13 residues. CDR3 DNA: TGTGCCATCTTAGAGACAGAATACAATGAGCAGTTCTTC. Translated, it gives CAILETEYNEQFF.

This clonotype was counted between two and nine times. The chain has TRBV12-3 or TRBV12-4 and TRBJ1-1, with D uncertain. Trimming removed 4 bases from V and 5 bases from J, with 11 bases in between. There are 13 residues in the CDR3. CDR3 sequence: CASSSHEATEAFF. In nucleotides, the CDR3 is TGTGCCAGCAGTTCTCACGAGGCAACTGAAGCTTTCTTT.

This clonotype was picked up a small number of times. This sequence joins TRBV20-1 and TRBJ1-5; no firm D call. Trimming took off 1 base at V and 0 bases at J, with 10 bases between the two ends. Germline CDR1 DFQATT, CDR2 SNEGSKA (reference sequence). The CDR3 is 15 residues long. DNA for the CDR3: TGCAGTGCTAGAGTAGAACTGAATAGCAATCAGCCCCAGCATTTT. Translation: CSARVELNSNQPQHF.

The chain has TRBV7-2 and TRBJ2-3, with a weak D call TRBD1 (6 bases). Germline CDR1 is SGHTA and CDR2 is FQGNSA. The CDR3 contains 13 residues. Trimming left V 2 bases short and J 9 bases short, with 12 bases between. CDR3 DNA sequence: TGTGCCAGCAGCTTAAACCGGGACATAACGCAGTATTTT. It translates to CASSLNRDITQYF.